This TCR beta chain was captured in a study of blood T cell repertoires in COVID-19. Study context: PBMCs, B-cell-depleted T cells, or T cells were the source of the cDNA or gDNA that made up the material.

Germline trimming cut 4 bases from V and 4 bases from J; bases unmatched to any gene: 4. This CDR3 is built from 13 residues. Germline V gene lookup returns CDR1 SGHNT and CDR2 YYREEE (reference sequence). Exposed study participants had met a COVID-19 case within 2 weeks before entry. Repertoires were generated with immunoSEQ multiplex PCR, while TCRdb's copy carries only in-frame clones and drops some. The table includes 150,000 or so clones, about nine tenths detected once. The chain joins TRBV5-4 to TRBJ1-1, with TRBD1 matching over 7 bases. The source of this sequence is a woman in her forties who had been exposed to COVID-19. The sequenced sample was PBMCs or T cells enriched from blood (not recorded which). The CDR3 region is CASSRTGSTEAFF. For the CDR3, the DNA is TGTGCCAGCAGCCGGACAGGTTCCACTGAAGCTTTCTTT.